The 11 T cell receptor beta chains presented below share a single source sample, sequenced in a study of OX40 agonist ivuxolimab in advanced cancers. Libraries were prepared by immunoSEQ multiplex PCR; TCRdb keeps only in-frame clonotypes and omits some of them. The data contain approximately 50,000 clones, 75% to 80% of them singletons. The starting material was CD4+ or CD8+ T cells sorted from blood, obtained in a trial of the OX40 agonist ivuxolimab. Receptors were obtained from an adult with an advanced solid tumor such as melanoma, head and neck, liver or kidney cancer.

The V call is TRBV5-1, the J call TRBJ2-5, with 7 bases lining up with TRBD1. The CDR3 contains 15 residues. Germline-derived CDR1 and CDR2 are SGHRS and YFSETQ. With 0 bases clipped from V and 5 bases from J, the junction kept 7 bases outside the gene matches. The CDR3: CASSLVSGGGETQYF. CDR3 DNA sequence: TGCGCCAGCAGCTTGGTGTCAGGGGGTGGCGAGACCCAGTACTTC.

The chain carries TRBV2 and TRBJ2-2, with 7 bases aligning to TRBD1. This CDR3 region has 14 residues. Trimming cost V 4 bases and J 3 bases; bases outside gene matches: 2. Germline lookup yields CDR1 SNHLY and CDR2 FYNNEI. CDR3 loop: CASSGTGDTGELFF. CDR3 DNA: TGTGCCAGCAGTGGGACAGGCGACACCGGGGAGCTGTTTTTT.

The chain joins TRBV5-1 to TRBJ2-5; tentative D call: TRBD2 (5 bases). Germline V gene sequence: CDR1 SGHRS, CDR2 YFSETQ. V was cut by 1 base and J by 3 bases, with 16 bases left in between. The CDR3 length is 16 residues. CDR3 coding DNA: TGCGCCAGCAGCTTGATTCCAGGAGGAATAGAAGAGACCCAGTACTTC. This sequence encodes CASSLIPGGIEETQYF.

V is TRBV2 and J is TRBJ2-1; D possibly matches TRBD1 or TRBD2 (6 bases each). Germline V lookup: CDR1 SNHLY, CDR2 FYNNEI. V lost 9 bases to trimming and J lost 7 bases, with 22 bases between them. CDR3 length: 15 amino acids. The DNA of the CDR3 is TGTGCCAGGAACATCGGGGGCGCTCGGGGGAATGAGCAGTTCTTC. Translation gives CARNIGGARGNEQFF. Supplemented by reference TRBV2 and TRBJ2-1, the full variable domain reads EPEVTQTPSHQVTQMGQEVILRCVPISNHLYFYWYRQILGQKVEFLVSFYNNEISEKSEIFDDQFSVERPDGSNFTLKIRSTKLEDSAMYFCARNIGGARGNEQFFGPGTRLTVL.

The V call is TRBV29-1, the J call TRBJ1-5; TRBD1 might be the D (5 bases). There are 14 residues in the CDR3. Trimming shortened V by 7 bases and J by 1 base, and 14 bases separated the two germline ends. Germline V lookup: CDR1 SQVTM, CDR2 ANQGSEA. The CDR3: CSAGGKGSNQPQHF. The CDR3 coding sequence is TGCAGCGCGGGAGGAAAGGGGAGCAATCAGCCCCAGCATTTT.

CDR3: CSVVGERGIHETQYF. In DNA form, the CDR3 reads TGCAGCGTTGTTGGGGAAAGGGGGATCCACGAGACCCAGTACTTC. The rearrangement links TRBV29-1 to TRBJ2-5; perhaps TRBD1 as D (6 bases). The CDR3 has 15 amino acids. V lost 4 bases and J lost 5, with 20 bases in between. In germline, CDR1 is SQVTM, CDR2 ANQGSEA.

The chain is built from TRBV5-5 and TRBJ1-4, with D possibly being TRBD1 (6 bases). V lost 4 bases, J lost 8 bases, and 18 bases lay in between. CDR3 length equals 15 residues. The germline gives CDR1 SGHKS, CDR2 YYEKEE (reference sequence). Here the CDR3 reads CASSRMTGLEEKLFF. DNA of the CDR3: TGTGCCAGCAGCAGGATGACAGGTCTTGAGGAAAAACTGTTTTTT.

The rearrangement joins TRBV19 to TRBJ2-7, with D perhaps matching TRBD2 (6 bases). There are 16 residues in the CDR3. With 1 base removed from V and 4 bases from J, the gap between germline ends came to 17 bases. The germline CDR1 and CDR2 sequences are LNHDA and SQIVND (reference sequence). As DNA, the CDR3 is TGTGCCAGTAGTATAGTAGGAGGGGTCAACTTTTACGAGCAGTACTTC. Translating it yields CASSIVGGVNFYEQYF.

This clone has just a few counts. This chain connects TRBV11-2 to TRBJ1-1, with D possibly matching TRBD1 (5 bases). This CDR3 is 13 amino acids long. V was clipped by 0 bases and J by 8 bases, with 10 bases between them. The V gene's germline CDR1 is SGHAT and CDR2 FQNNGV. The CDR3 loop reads CASSLERGREAFF. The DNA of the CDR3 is TGTGCCAGCAGCTTAGAAAGGGGTAGAGAAGCTTTCTTT.

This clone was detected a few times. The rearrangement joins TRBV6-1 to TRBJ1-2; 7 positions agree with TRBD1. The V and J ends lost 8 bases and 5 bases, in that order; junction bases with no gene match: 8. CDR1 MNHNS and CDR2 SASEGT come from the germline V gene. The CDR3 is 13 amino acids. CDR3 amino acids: CASGSGGVYGYTF. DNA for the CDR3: TGTGCCAGCGGCTCAGGGGGAGTGTATGGCTACACCTTC.

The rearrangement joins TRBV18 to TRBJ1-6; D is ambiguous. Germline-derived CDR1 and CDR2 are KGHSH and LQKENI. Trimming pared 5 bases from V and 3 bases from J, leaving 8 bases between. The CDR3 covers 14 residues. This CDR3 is CASSVQDYNSPLHF. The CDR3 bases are TGTGCCAGCTCAGTCCAGGACTATAATTCACCCCTCCACTTT.